A single sample gave rise to the 24 T cell receptor beta chains below, sequenced in a study of vaccination effects on CD4 cells after COVID-19 (dated 2022 in TCRdb). These receptors have no known antigen. Libraries came from the immunoSEQ multiplex PCR assay. TCRdb carries this immuneACCESS record with in-frame sequences only. Its versions omit some clonotypes, under half of them owing to an unresolved V gene in the studies checked, with the rest unexplained. The sample has tens of thousands of clones on record, roughly 68% of them singletons. About a sixth of the sample belongs to the ten largest clones. In the ViraFEST assay, PBMC were stimulated with viral peptide pools, and TCR sequencing was then used to find antigen-specific CD4+ T cell clonotypes based on their expansion. After around ten days of culture, CD4+ T cells were isolated with the EasySep CD4+ T cell isolation kit. Participants received two doses of either the BNT162b2 or the mRNA-1273 mRNA SARS-CoV-2 vaccine.

Source: CD4+ T cells from PBMCs cultured with HCoV-OC43 spike peptides, taken after COVID-19 vaccination. The cell subset or site label here, explained by the study, means: HCoV-OC43 spike overlapping peptide pool stimulation. The receptors come from a human donor who received a COVID-19 vaccine.

V gene TRBV6-5 combines with J gene TRBJ1-1; D might be TRBD1 (6 bases). Per germline, CDR1 MNHEY and CDR2 SVGAGI. Trimming took 4 bases from V and 5 from J, leaving 11 bases between them. The CDR3 is 13 amino acids. CDR3 DNA sequence: TGTGCCAGCAGTTTACAGGGACGGACTGAAGCTTTCTTT. It codes for CASSLQGRTEAFF.

This chain uses TRBV29-1 with TRBJ1-1; D is ambiguous. From germline, CDR1 is SQVTM and CDR2 ANQGSEA. This CDR3 comprises 11 residues. V gave up 4 bases and J gave up 9 bases, with 12 bases separating them. CDR3 coding DNA: TGCAGCGTTGGTATCCTCACCCAAGCTTTCTTT. Translated: CSVGILTQAFF.

The V and J genes are TRBV10-1 and TRBJ2-7; 9 bases match TRBD2. This CDR3 comprises 13 residues. Trimming at V came to 9 bases and at J to 0 bases, leaving 3 bases not matched to a gene. Germline V lookup: CDR1 WNHNN, CDR2 SYGVQD (reference sequence). This CDR3 reads CASASGDSYEQYF. CDR3 bases: TGCGCCAGTGCTAGCGGGGACTCCTACGAGCAGTACTTC.

This chain joins TRBV5-5 and TRBJ2-5; 8 bases agree with TRBD1. Germline V gene sequence: CDR1 SGHKS, CDR2 YYEKEE (reference sequence). CDR3 length: 13 amino acids. The trim removed 4 bases at V and 4 bases at J, leaving 3 bases unmatched. This CDR3 is CASSQDRVETQYF. CDR3 bases: TGTGCCAGCAGCCAGGACAGGGTAGAGACCCAGTACTTC.

This clone was detected only once. V and J are TRBV27 and TRBJ2-1, with TRBD1 matching 8 bases. Germline CDR1 is MNHEY and CDR2 is SMNVEV (reference sequence). This CDR3 has 15 residues. The V segment lost 6 bases and the J segment 4 bases; nucleotides outside the gene matches: 8. Here the CDR3 DNA reads TGTGCCAGCAGCCCAAGACAGGGGTCGTACAATGAGCAGTTCTTC. Protein sequence: CASSPRQGSYNEQFF.

The chain joins TRBV29-1 to TRBJ2-1, with D uncertain. Trimming cost V 1 base and J 5 bases, with 6 bases left between them. Looked up from germline, CDR1 is SQVTM and CDR2 is ANQGSEA. The CDR3 loop spans 12 amino acids. The CDR3 reads CSVEAINNEQFF. The CDR3 nucleotides are TGCAGCGTTGAAGCGATCAACAATGAGCAGTTCTTC.

The chain is built from TRBV19 and TRBJ2-1, with 9 bases matching TRBD1. The CDR3 contains 16 residues. V shed 5 bases, J shed 7 bases, and the junction held 12 bases outside the gene matches. Germline CDR1 LNHDA, CDR2 SQIVND (reference sequence). The CDR3 is CASSPGAGQGWNEQFF. The DNA of the CDR3 is TGTGCCAGTAGTCCGGGTGCGGGACAGGGATGGAATGAGCAGTTCTTC.

The chain combines TRBV2 with TRBJ1-3, with TRBD1 as a possible D gene (5 bases). The CDR3 length is 13 residues. Trimming pared 6 bases from V and 4 bases from J, leaving 10 bases between. Germline CDR1 reads SNHLY; CDR2 reads FYNNEI. DNA of the CDR3: TGTGCCAGCAGGAGGGGCAGCGGAAACACCATATATTTT. Amino acids: CASRRGSGNTIYF.

The rearrangement uses TRBV19 and TRBJ2-1; 11 bases match TRBD2. Germline loops: CDR1 LNHDA, CDR2 SQIVND (reference sequence). V gave up 7 bases and J gave up 9 bases; unmatched junction bases: 8. The CDR3 has 14 amino acids. The CDR3 nucleotides are TGTGCCAGTAATGGTAATAGCGGGAGGGGTGAGCAGTTCTTC. Protein: CASNGNSGRGEQFF.

The chain employs TRBV5-1 and TRBJ2-3, with D perhaps matching TRBD1 (6 bases). The germline V gene encodes CDR1 SGHRS and CDR2 YFSETQ. The CDR3 is made up of 15 amino acids. The V and J ends lost 2 bases and 6 bases respectively, with 16 bases between them. The CDR3: CASSFWGRVGDTQYF. The CDR3 DNA sequence: TGCGCCAGCAGCTTTTGGGGGCGAGTGGGGGATACGCAGTATTTT.

This chain joins TRBV5-4 and TRBJ1-1; 9 bases line up with TRBD1. Trimming at V came to 0 bases and at J to 6 bases, leaving 12 bases not matched to a gene. The CDR3 is 17 residues long. CDR1 is SGHNT, CDR2 YYREEE, per germline (reference sequence). CDR3 loop: CASSLAGQGLGKPEAFF. CDR3 DNA sequence: TGTGCCAGCAGCTTGGCGGGACAGGGTTTGGGGAAGCCTGAAGCTTTCTTT.

For this clone: The same CDR3 can be traced to other DNA sequences in this sample. V gene TRBV18 combines with J gene TRBJ1-2; D might be TRBD1 (5 bases). CDR1 and CDR2 (germline): KGHSH, LQKENI. Trimming removed 3 bases at V and 5 bases at J, with 13 bases between. This CDR3 spans 14 amino acids. CDR3 nucleotides: TGTGCCAGCTCACCGTCGACAGAAATGTATGGCTACACCTTC. Amino acids: CASSPSTEMYGYTF.

The chain has TRBV11-2 and TRBJ2-1, with D perhaps TRBD1 (6 bases). The CDR3 is 15 residues long. Germline CDR1 SGHAT, CDR2 FQNNGV. Between the trimmed V and J ends, which lost 5 bases and 3 bases, there was a span of 14 bases. The CDR3 sequence: CASSAMRGGYNEQFF. In nucleotides, the CDR3 is TGTGCCAGCAGCGCAATGCGAGGGGGCTACAATGAGCAGTTCTTC. The variable domain in full, completed from reference TRBV11-2 and TRBJ2-1, reads EAGVAQSPRYKIIEKRQSVAFWCNPISGHATLYWYQQILGQGPKLLIQFQNNGVVDDSQLPKDRFSAERLKGVDSTLKIQPAKLEDSAVYLCASSAMRGGYNEQFFGPGTRLTVL.

The chain uses TRBV13 and TRBJ2-7; 8 bases line up with TRBD2. Looked up from germline, CDR1 is PRHDT and CDR2 is FYEKMQ (reference sequence). V was pared by 4 bases and J by 5 bases, with 13 bases of the junction left unmatched. CDR3 size: 16 residues. Here the CDR3 reads CASSSIGGRTFDEQYF. In DNA, the CDR3 is TGTGCCAGCAGCTCCATAGGCGGGAGGACCTTCGACGAGCAGTACTTC.

A few counts support this clone. V is TRBV6-4 and J is TRBJ2-1; 15 bases are shared with TRBD2. The junction had 0 bases not matched to a gene; V was cut back by 4 bases and J by 8 bases. Germline-derived CDR1 and CDR2 are MRHNA and SNTAGT. The CDR3 has 14 residues. DNA for the CDR3: TGTGCCAGCAGTGGGACTAGCGGGAGGGATGAGCAGTTCTTC. It is translated as CASSGTSGRDEQFF.

This clone was picked up one time. The chain employs TRBV2 and TRBJ1-1; D gene unclear. The CDR3 sequence is 16 residues long. In germline, CDR1 is SNHLY, CDR2 FYNNEI. Trimming removed 4 bases from V and 1 base from J, with 16 bases in between. The CDR3 sequence: CASSAEGTGWNTEAFF. The CDR3 bases are TGTGCCAGCAGTGCGGAGGGTACGGGGTGGAACACTGAAGCTTTCTTT.

This chain connects TRBV2 to TRBJ1-5; TRBD1 might be the D (5 bases). Trimming removed 5 bases from V and 2 bases from J, with 10 bases in between. Germline CDR1 is SNHLY and CDR2 is FYNNEI. The CDR3 is 14 amino acids. This chain's CDR3 is CASSQTGGNQPQHF. The CDR3, as DNA: TGTGCCAGCAGTCAAACGGGGGGCAATCAGCCCCAGCATTTT.

This chain joins TRBV5-1 and TRBJ2-3; 13 bases map to TRBD2. The CDR3 runs 15 residues. With 2 bases clipped from V and 4 bases from J, the junction kept 1 base outside the gene matches. Germline V lookup: CDR1 SGHRS, CDR2 YFSETQ. This CDR3 is CASSFGLAGADTQYF. The CDR3 nucleotides are TGCGCCAGCAGCTTTGGACTAGCGGGGGCAGATACGCAGTATTTT.

The rearrangement joins TRBV7-2 to TRBJ1-3, with D hard to call. Between the trimmed V and J ends, which lost 4 bases and 14 bases, there was a span of 15 bases. CDR1 is SGHTA, CDR2 FQGNSA, per germline. CDR3 size: 12 residues. The CDR3 DNA follows: TGTGCCAGCAGCTACCTACCCCCGTATTTATATTTT. This sequence encodes CASSYLPPYLYF.

J is TRBJ2-7 and V is TRBV6-5; TRBD2 matches 9 bases. The CDR3 is 14 amino acids. Germline trimming cut 6 bases from V and 4 bases from J; bases unmatched to any gene: 7. The V gene's germline CDR1 is MNHEY and CDR2 SVGAGI. Written as DNA, the CDR3 is TGTGCCAGCAGGCCGGGACTAGCAATTTACGAGCAGTACTTC. It codes for CASRPGLAIYEQYF.

The rearrangement links TRBV19 to TRBJ2-7, with 7 bases fitting TRBD1. Germline V lookup: CDR1 LNHDA, CDR2 SQIVND (reference sequence). Trimming at V came to 10 bases and at J to 7 bases, leaving 13 bases not matched to a gene. CDR3 size: 13 residues. The CDR3 DNA reads TGTGCCACCCAACACCTAGACAGGGAAGAGCAGTACTTC. The encoded protein is CATQHLDREEQYF.

This sequence joins TRBV7-2 and TRBJ2-1; possibly TRBD2 for D (7 bases). CDR1 is SGHTA and CDR2 is FQGNSA in the germline V gene. The CDR3 runs to 16 residues. Trimming shortened V by 5 bases and J by 6 bases, and 20 bases separated the two germline ends. CDR3 coding DNA: TGTGCCAGCAGCCCACAAGGGGGTAGGGGGGGCAATGAGCAGTTCTTC. Protein sequence: CASSPQGGRGGNEQFF.

This clone was picked up one time. This chain joins TRBV19 and TRBJ2-1; 7 nucleotides agree with TRBD2. Unmatched junction bases numbered 12, after V lost 6 bases and J lost 10 bases. From germline, CDR1 is LNHDA and CDR2 SQIVND (reference sequence). The CDR3 consists of 14 residues. The CDR3 sequence: CASRDLAALGEQFF. As DNA, the CDR3 is TGTGCCAGTAGGGATCTAGCGGCCTTGGGGGAGCAGTTCTTC.

This clone was seen more than once but under ten times. This rearrangement joins TRBV5-5 to TRBJ2-1; no reliable D call. The CDR3 extends over 13 amino acids. Germline CDR1 is SGHKS and CDR2 is YYEKEE (reference sequence). The V end was cut by 2 bases, the J end by 7 bases, with 10 bases between. The CDR3 region is CASSFFEGNEQFF. The CDR3 coding sequence is TGTGCCAGCAGCTTCTTCGAAGGGAATGAGCAGTTCTTC. The variable domain in full, completed from reference TRBV5-5 and TRBJ2-1, reads DAGVTQSPTHLIKTRGQQVTLRCSPISGHKSVSWYQQVLGQGPQFIFQYYEKEERGRGNFPDRFSARQFPNYSSELNVNALLLGDSALYLCASSFFEGNEQFFGPGTRLTVL.